This paragraph reports one TCR beta chain. Its antigen is unknown. TCRdb's copy holds only in-frame clones and misses some; the assay was immunoSEQ multiplex PCR. The profile shows 160,000 or so clones, around 94% of them singletons. Germline V lookup: CDR1 LGHDT, CDR2 YNNKEL (reference sequence). The CDR3 length is 16 residues. Losses at the gene ends were 4 bases for V and 4 bases for J; bases not matched to a gene: 11. The sample is drawn from a study of T cell responses to AZD1222 COVID-19 vaccine. Study outcomes and limitations: Only after the peak T cell response were repertoires sampled. Spike-specific TCR breadth and depth went up after people got two AZD1222 doses.

The receptor comes from an adult in good health. Specimen: peripheral blood, collected on day 0 of AZD1222 vaccination. V is TRBV3-1 (or the pseudogene TRBV3-2) and J is TRBJ2-3; 7 bases align to TRBD2. The CDR3 DNA reads TGTGCCAGCAGCCGCCTGACGGGCGGGAGCGCAGATACGCAGTATTTT. This translates into CASSRLTGGSADTQYF.